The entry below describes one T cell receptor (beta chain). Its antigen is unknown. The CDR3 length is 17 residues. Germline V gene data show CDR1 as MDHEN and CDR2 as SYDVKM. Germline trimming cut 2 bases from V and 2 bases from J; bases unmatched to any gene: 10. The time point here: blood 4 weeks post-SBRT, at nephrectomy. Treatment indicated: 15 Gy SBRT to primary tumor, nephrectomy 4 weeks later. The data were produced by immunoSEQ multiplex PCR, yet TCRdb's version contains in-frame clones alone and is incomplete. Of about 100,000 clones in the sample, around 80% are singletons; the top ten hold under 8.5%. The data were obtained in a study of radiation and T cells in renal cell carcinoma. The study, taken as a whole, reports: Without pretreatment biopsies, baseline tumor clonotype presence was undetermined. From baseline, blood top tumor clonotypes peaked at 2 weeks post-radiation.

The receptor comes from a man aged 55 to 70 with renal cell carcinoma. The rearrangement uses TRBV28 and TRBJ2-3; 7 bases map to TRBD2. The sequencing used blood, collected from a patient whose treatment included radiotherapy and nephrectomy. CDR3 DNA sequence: TGTGCCAGCAGTTTAGGGGCCGGGAGGAGAGTCACAGATACGCAGTATTTT. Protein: CASSLGAGRRVTDTQYF.